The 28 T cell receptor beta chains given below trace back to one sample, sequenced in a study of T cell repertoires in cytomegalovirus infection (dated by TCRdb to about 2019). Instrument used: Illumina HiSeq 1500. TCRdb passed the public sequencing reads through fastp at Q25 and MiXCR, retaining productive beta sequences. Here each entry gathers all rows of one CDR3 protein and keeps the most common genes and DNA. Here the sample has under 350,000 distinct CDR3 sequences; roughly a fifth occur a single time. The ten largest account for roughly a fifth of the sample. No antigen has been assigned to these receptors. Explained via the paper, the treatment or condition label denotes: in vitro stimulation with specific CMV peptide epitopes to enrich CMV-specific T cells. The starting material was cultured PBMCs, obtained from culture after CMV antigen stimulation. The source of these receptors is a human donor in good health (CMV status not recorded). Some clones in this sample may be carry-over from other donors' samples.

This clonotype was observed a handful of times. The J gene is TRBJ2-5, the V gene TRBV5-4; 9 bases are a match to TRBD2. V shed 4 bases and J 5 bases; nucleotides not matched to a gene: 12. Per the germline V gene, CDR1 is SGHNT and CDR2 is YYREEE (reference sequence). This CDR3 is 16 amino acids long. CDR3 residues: CASSPSYSGRQETQYF. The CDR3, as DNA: TGTGCCAGCAGCCCGTCCTATAGCGGGAGACAGGAGACCCAGTACTTC.

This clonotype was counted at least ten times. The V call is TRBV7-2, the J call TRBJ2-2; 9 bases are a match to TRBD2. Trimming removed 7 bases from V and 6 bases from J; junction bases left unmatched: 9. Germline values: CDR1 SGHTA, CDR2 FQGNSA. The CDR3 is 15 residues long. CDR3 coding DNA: TGTGCCAGCAAGTTAGCGGGAGCCCTCCCCGGGGAGCTGTTTTTT. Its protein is CASKLAGALPGELFF.

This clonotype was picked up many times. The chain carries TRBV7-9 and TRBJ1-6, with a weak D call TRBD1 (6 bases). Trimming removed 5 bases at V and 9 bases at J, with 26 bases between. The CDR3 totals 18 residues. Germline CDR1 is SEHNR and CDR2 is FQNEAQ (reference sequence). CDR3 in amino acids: CASSHRPTGSLTFSPLHF. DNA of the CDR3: TGTGCCAGCAGCCACCGCCCTACAGGGTCTTTAACCTTTTCACCCCTCCACTTT.

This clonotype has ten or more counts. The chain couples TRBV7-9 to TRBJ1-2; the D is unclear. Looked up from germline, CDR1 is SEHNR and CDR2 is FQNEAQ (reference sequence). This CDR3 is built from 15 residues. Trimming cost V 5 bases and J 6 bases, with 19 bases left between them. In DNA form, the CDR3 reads TGTGCCAGCAGCCCGCGAGGATGGCCAAGAGATGGCTACACCTTC. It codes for CASSPRGWPRDGYTF.

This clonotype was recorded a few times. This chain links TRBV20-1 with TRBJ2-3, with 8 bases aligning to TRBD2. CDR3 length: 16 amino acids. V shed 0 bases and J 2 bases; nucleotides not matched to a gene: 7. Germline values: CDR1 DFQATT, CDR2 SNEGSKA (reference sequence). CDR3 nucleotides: TGCAGTGCTAGAGAGGACGGGAGGGCCCCCACAGATACGCAGTATTTT. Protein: CSAREDGRAPTDTQYF.

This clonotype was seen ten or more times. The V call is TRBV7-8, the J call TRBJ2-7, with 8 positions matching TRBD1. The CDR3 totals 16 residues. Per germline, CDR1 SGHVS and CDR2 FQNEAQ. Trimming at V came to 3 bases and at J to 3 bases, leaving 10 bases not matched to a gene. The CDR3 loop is CASSFALWTGIYEQYV. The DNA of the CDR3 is TGTGCCAGCAGCTTTGCACTATGGACAGGGATCTACGAGCAGTACGTC.

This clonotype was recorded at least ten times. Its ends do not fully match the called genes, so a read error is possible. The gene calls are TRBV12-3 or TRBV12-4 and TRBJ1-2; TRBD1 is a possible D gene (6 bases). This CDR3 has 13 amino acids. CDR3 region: CASSLGQNYGYTF. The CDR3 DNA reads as TGTGCCAGCAGCTTAGGACAGAACTATGGCTACACCTTC.

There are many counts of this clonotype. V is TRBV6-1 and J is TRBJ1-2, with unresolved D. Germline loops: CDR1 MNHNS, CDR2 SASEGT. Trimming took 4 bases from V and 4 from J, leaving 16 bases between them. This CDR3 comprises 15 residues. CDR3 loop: CASSVRGPLRYGYTF. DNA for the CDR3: TGTGCCAGCAGTGTTAGAGGGCCCCTCCGCTATGGCTACACCTTC.

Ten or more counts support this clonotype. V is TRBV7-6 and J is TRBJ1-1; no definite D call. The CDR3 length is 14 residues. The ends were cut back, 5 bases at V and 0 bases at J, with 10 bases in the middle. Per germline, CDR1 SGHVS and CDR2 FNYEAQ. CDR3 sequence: CASSLSTVNTEAFF. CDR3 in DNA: TGTGCCAGCAGCCTATCCACAGTGAACACTGAAGCTTTCTTT. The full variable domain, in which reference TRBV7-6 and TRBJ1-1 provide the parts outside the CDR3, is GAGVSQSPRYKVTKRGQDVALRCDPISGHVSLYWYRQALGQGPEFLTYFNYEAQQDKSGLPNDRFSAERPEGSISTLTIQRTEQRDSAMYRCASSLSTVNTEAFFGQGTRLTVV.

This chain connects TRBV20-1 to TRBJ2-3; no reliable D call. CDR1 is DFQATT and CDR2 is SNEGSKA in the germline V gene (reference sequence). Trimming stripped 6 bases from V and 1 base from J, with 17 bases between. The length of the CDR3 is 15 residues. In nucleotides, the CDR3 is TGCAGTGCGTCGAGAGCGTCTAGAGGCACAGATACGCAGTATTTT. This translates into CSASRASRGTDTQYF.

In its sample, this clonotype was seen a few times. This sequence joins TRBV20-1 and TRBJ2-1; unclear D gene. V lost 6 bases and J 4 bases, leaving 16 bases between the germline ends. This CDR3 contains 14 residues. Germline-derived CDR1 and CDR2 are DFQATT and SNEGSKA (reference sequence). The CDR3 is CSAPSLLGYNEQFF. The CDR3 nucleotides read TGCAGTGCACCTAGTCTCCTAGGATACAATGAGCAGTTCTTC.

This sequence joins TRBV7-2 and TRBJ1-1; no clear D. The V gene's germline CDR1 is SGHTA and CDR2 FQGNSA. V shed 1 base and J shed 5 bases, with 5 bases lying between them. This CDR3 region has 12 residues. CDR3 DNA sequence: TGTGCCAGCAGCTTAGTGTCAACTGAAGCTTTCTTT. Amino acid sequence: CASSLVSTEAFF. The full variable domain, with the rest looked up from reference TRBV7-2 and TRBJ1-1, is GAGVSQSPSNKVTEKGKDVELRCDPISGHTALYWYRQSLGQGLEFLIYFQGNSAPDKSGLPSDRFSAERTGGSVSTLTIQRTQQEDSAVYLCASSLVSTEAFFGQGTRLTVV.

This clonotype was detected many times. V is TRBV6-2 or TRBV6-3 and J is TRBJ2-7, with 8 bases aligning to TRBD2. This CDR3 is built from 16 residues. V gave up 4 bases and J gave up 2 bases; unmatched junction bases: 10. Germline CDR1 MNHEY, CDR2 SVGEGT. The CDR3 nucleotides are TGTGCCAGCAGTTCGCCCCGGGGGGGCCGGACCTACGAGCAGTACTTC. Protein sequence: CASSSPRGGRTYEQYF.

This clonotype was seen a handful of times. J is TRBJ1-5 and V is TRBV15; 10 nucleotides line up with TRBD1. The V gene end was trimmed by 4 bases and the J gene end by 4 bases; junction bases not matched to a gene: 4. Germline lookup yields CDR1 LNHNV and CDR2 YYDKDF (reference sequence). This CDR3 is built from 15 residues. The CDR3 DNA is TGTGCCACCAGCAAGGGACAGGGGATTAATCAGCCCCAGCATTTT. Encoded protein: CATSKGQGINQPQHF. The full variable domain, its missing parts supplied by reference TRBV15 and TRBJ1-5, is DAMVIQNPRYQVTQFGKPVTLSCSQTLNHNVMYWYQQKSSQAPKLLFHYYDKDFNNEADTPDNFQSRRPNTSFCFLDIRSPGLGDTAMYLCATSKGQGINQPQHFGDGTRLSIL.

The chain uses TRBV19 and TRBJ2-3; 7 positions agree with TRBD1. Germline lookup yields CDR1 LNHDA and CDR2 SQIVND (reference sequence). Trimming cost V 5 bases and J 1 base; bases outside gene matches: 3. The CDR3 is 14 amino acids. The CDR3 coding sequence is TGTGCCAGTAGTGTCGACAGGGGCACAGATACGCAGTATTTT. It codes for CASSVDRGTDTQYF.

CDR3 sequence reads: CASSVTRSSGANVLTF. DNA of the CDR3: TGTGCCAGCAGCGTCACACGGAGCTCTGGGGCCAACGTCCTGACTTTC. The chain couples TRBV6-1 to TRBJ2-6; D uncertain. Between the trimmed V and J ends, which lost 6 bases and 0 bases, there was a span of 12 bases. Germline assignment: CDR1 MNHNS and CDR2 SASEGT. This CDR3 is built from 16 residues.

The CDR3 coding sequence is TGCAGTGCTAGCGGGACTACCGTCATAGAGACCCAGTACTTC. It encodes CSASGTTVIETQYF. The rearrangement joins TRBV20-1 to TRBJ2-5, with 7 nucleotides matching TRBD2. This CDR3 comprises 14 residues. CDR1 DFQATT and CDR2 SNEGSKA come from the germline V gene (reference sequence). V was pared by 3 bases and J by 4 bases, with 8 bases of the junction left unmatched.

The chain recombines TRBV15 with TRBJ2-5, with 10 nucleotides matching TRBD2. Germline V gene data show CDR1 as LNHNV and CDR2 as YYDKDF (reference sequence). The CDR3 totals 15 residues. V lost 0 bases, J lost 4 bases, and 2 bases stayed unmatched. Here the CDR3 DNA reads TGTGCCACCAGCAGAGAAAGGACTAGCGGAGAGACCCAGTACTTC. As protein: CATSRERTSGETQYF.

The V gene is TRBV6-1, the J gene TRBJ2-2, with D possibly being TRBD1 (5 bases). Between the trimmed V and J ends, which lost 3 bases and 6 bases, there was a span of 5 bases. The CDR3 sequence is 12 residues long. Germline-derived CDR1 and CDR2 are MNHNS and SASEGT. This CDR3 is CASSDRAGELFF. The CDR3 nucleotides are TGTGCCAGCAGTGACAGGGCCGGGGAGCTGTTTTTT.

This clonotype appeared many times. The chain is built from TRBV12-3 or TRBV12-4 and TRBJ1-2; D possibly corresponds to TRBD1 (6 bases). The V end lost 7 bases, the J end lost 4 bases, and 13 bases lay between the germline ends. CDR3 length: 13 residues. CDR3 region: CASTPTGSYGYTF. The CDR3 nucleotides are TGTGCCAGCACCCCAACAGGGTCCTATGGCTACACCTTC.

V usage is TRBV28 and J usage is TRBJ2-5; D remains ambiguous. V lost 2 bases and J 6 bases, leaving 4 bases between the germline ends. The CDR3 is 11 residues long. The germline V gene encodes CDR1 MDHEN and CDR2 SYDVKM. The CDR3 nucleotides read TGTGCCAGCAGTTTAAGTAAGACCCAGTACTTC. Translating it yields CASSLSKTQYF.

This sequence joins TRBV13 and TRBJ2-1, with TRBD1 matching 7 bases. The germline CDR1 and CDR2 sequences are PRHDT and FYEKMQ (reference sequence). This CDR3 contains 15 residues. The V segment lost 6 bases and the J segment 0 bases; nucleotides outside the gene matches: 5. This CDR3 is CASRVRDSSYNEQFF. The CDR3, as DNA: TGTGCCAGCAGAGTACGGGACAGCTCCTACAATGAGCAGTTCTTC.

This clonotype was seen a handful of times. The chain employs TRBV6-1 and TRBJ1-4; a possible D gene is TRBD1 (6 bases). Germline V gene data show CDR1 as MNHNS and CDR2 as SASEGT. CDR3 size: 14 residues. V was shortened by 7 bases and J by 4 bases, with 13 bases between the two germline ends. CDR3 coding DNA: TGTGCCAGCAACCTCAGGGGACGTAATGAAAAACTGTTTTTT. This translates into CASNLRGRNEKLFF.

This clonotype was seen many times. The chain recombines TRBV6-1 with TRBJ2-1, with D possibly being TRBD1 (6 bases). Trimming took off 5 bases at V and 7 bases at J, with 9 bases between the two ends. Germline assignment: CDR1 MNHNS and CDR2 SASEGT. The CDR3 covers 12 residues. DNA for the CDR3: TGTGCCAGCAGTCGGACAGAGAATGAGCAGTTCTTC. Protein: CASSRTENEQFF.

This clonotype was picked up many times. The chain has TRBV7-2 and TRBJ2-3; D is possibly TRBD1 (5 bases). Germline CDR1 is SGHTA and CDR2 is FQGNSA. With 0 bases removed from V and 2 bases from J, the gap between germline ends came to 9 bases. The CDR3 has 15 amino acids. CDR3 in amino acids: CASSLAPGNTDTQYF. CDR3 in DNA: TGTGCCAGCAGCTTAGCTCCAGGGAACACAGATACGCAGTATTTT.

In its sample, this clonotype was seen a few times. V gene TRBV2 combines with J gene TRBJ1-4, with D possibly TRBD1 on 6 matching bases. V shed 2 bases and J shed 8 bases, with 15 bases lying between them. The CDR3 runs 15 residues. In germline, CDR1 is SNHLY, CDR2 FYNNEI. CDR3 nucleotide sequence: TGTGCCAGCAGTGAAACGGGGGCCAAGGGGGAAAAACTGTTTTTT. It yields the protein CASSETGAKGEKLFF.

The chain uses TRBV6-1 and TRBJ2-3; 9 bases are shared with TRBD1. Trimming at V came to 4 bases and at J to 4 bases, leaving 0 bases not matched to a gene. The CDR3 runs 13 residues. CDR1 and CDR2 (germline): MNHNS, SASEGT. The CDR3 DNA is TGTGCCAGCAGTGGACAGGGGGCAGATACGCAGTATTTT. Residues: CASSGQGADTQYF.

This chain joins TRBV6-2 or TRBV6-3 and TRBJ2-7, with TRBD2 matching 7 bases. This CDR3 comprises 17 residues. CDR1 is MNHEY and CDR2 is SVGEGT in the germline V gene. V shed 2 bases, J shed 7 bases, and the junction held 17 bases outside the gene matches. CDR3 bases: TGTGCCAGCAGTTACAGGAGGCTAGCGGAGGGTACGCGGGAGCAGTACGTC. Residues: CASSYRRLAEGTREQYV.